This entry lists 26 T cell receptor beta chains sequenced from one sample in a study of T cell changes during pregnancy in multiple sclerosis. The assay was immunoSEQ multiplex PCR, and TCRdb's table has in-frame clones only and misses some. The sample includes 75,000 to 100,000 clones, 90% of them seen just once. The sequencing used peripheral blood, collected in the second trimester of pregnancy. These receptors all come from a female donor in good health, enrolled as a control in a pregnancy study.

This chain uses TRBV28 with TRBJ1-5; 7 bases agree with TRBD1. The length of the CDR3 is 15 residues. Unmatched junction bases numbered 10, after V lost 5 bases and J lost 6 bases. Germline V lookup: CDR1 MDHEN, CDR2 SYDVKM. CDR3 in DNA: TGTGCCAGCAGTCCGAGGGGCAGGGGGTTTCAGCCCCAGCATTTT. Protein product: CASSPRGRGFQPQHF.

This clone is a singleton in its sample. The CDR3 reads CASSVAATSGGGRTDTQYF. The CDR3 nucleotides are TGTGCCAGCAGCGTAGCGGCGACTAGCGGGGGAGGTAGGACGGATACGCAGTATTTT. The rearrangement joins TRBV9 to TRBJ2-3; 12 bases map to TRBD2. CDR1 and CDR2 from the germline V gene are SGDLS and YYNGEE. The CDR3 contains 19 residues. J lost 6 bases, V lost 0 bases, and 14 bases had no gene match.

The V gene is TRBV7-9, the J gene TRBJ1-2; no clear D gene. V lost 5 bases and J 8 bases, leaving 15 bases between the germline ends. The CDR3 spans 13 residues. Germline V gene lookup returns CDR1 SEHNR and CDR2 FQNEAQ (reference sequence). CDR3 region: CASSGNLAHGYTF. The DNA of the CDR3 is TGTGCCAGCAGCGGAAACCTAGCTCACGGCTACACCTTC. The full variable domain, completed using reference TRBV7-9 and TRBJ1-2, is DTGVSQNPRHKITKRGQNVTFRCDPISEHNRLYWYRQTLGQGPEFLTYFQNEAQLEKSRLLSDRFSAERPKGSFSTLEIQRTEQGDSAMYLCASSGNLAHGYTFGSGTRLTVV.

This rearrangement joins TRBV19 to TRBJ2-1, with TRBD2 matching 8 bases. The CDR3 loop spans 15 amino acids. V was pared by 9 bases and J by 1 base, with 8 bases of the junction left unmatched. Germline V CDR1 and CDR2: LNHDA, SQIVND (reference sequence). This CDR3 is CASKRGTGSYNEQFF. The CDR3 DNA reads TGTGCCAGCAAGCGGGGGACTGGGTCCTACAATGAGCAGTTCTTC.

This clone was seen only once. The CDR3 DNA is TGTGCCAGTGGGAGCGGGGACAATGAGCAGTTCTTC. Its translation is CASGSGDNEQFF. V usage is TRBV27 and J usage is TRBJ2-1; 7 nucleotides match TRBD2. The V gene end was trimmed by 9 bases and the J gene end by 5 bases; junction bases not matched to a gene: 4. CDR1 and CDR2 from the germline V gene are MNHEY and SMNVEV (reference sequence). The CDR3 sequence is 12 residues long.

The chain combines TRBV11-2 with TRBJ1-1, with 9 bases aligning to TRBD1. V dropped 1 base and J dropped 1; count of bases not matched to a gene: 1. CDR1 and CDR2 (germline): SGHAT, FQNNGV. CDR3 length: 15 residues. The CDR3, as DNA: TGTGCCAGCAGCTTAGGGGGACAGGGGAACACTGAAGCTTTCTTT. Translating it yields CASSLGGQGNTEAFF. Variable domain in full (rest from reference TRBV11-2 and TRBJ1-1): EAGVAQSPRYKIIEKRQSVAFWCNPISGHATLYWYQQILGQGPKLLIQFQNNGVVDDSQLPKDRFSAERLKGVDSTLKIQPAKLEDSAVYLCASSLGGQGNTEAFFGQGTRLTVV.

The genes are TRBV5-6 and TRBJ1-5, with a tentative D call TRBD1 (5 bases). CDR3 length: 13 amino acids. Germline V gene lookup returns CDR1 SGHDT and CDR2 YYEEEE. Trimming removed 2 bases at V and 7 bases at J, with 10 bases between. CDR3 sequence (DNA): TGTGCCAGCAGCTTTGGTCGGGGGCAGCCCCAGCATTTT. It specifies CASSFGRGQPQHF.

The chain recombines TRBV7-9 with TRBJ1-5; a possible D gene is TRBD1 (5 bases). The germline V gene encodes CDR1 SEHNR and CDR2 FQNEAQ (reference sequence). This CDR3 region has 16 residues. V lost 5 bases to trimming and J lost 7 bases, with 21 bases between them. The CDR3 sequence is CASSLGQGEAKQPQHF. CDR3 bases: TGTGCCAGCAGCCTGGGGCAGGGTGAGGCCAAACAGCCCCAGCATTTT.

This rearrangement joins TRBV5-4 to TRBJ2-2; TRBD1 agrees at 7 bases. The CDR3 runs 17 residues. Germline V lookup: CDR1 SGHNT, CDR2 YYREEE (reference sequence). V shed 4 bases, J shed 3 bases, and the junction held 12 bases outside the gene matches. The CDR3 sequence is CASSPGQFPSDTGELFF. As DNA, the CDR3 is TGTGCCAGCAGCCCGGGACAGTTCCCGTCGGACACCGGGGAGCTGTTTTTT.

This chain connects TRBV7-2 to TRBJ2-3, with TRBD2 matching over 9 bases. J lost 6 bases, V lost 4 bases, and 8 bases had no gene match. The germline V gene encodes CDR1 SGHTA and CDR2 FQGNSA. There are 15 residues in the CDR3. CDR3 protein: CASSSPRGRADTQYF. The DNA of the CDR3 is TGTGCCAGCAGCTCCCCCCGCGGGAGGGCGGATACGCAGTATTTT.

This clone came up once. The chain couples TRBV7-2 to TRBJ2-5, with 12 bases fitting TRBD2. V dropped 4 bases and J dropped 0; count of bases not matched to a gene: 3. This CDR3 has 16 amino acids. Germline loops: CDR1 SGHTA, CDR2 FQGNSA. CDR3 DNA sequence: TGTGCCAGCAGCTCGACTAGCGGGGGTTACCAAGAGACCCAGTACTTC. Translating gives CASSSTSGGYQETQYF.

This rearrangement joins TRBV27 to TRBJ1-1; the match to TRBD1 covers 9 bases. Germline CDR1 is MNHEY and CDR2 is SMNVEV (reference sequence). This CDR3 has 14 residues. V trimming: 7 bases; J trimming: 2 bases; junction bases outside the gene matches: 5. Here the CDR3 DNA reads TGTGCCAGCATCCGGGACAGGGCAAACACTGAAGCTTTCTTT. Its translation: CASIRDRANTEAFF.

J is TRBJ2-2 and V is TRBV18; the match to TRBD1 covers 10 bases. With V trimmed by 6 bases and J by 2 bases, 6 bases remained unmatched. This CDR3 is 16 amino acids long. Per germline, CDR1 KGHSH and CDR2 LQKENI. This chain's CDR3 is CASSPTGGANTGELFF. The CDR3 DNA is TGTGCCAGCTCGCCGACAGGGGGCGCTAACACCGGGGAGCTGTTTTTT.

This chain joins TRBV5-1 and TRBJ2-7, with unresolved D. The CDR3 is 12 residues long. The germline V and J ends were trimmed by 0 bases and 5 bases, with 6 bases remaining between them. CDR1 and CDR2 (germline): SGHRS, YFSETQ. CDR3 in amino acids: CASSLDFNEQYF. CDR3 nucleotide sequence: TGCGCCAGCAGCTTGGATTTCAACGAGCAGTACTTC.

The chain carries TRBV28 and TRBJ2-4, with 7 positions matching TRBD1. The length of the CDR3 is 16 residues. V trimming: 6 bases; J trimming: 2 bases; junction bases outside the gene matches: 10. CDR1 and CDR2 from the germline V gene are MDHEN and SYDVKM. The CDR3 spells CASSPRQGGTKNIQYF. CDR3 nucleotide sequence: TGTGCCAGCAGCCCTAGACAGGGTGGAACCAAAAACATTCAGTACTTC. The whole variable domain, remainder taken from reference TRBV28 and TRBJ2-4, is DVKVTQSSRYLVKRTGEKVFLECVQDMDHENMFWYRQDPGLGLRLIYFSYDVKMKEKGDIPEGYSVSREKKERFSLILESASTNQTSMYLCASSPRQGGTKNIQYFGAGTRLSVL.

The chain recombines TRBV5-1 with TRBJ1-6; D gene uncertain. V lost 2 bases and J lost 7, with 10 bases in between. This CDR3 contains 14 residues. Germline V gene data show CDR1 as SGHRS and CDR2 as YFSETQ. The CDR3 DNA is TGCGCCAGCAGCTTTGAAGGAGAGAATTCACCCCTCCACTTT. This sequence encodes CASSFEGENSPLHF.

The chain uses TRBV7-6 and TRBJ2-3; TRBD2 agrees at 7 bases. Trimming took 5 bases from V and 1 from J; bases not matched to a gene: 12. The length of the CDR3 is 17 residues. CDR1 is SGHVS, CDR2 FNYEAQ, per germline. As DNA, the CDR3 is TGTGCCAGCAGCCCCGCGCGGGTCCTAGCGGGCACAGATACGCAGTATTTT. This gives the protein CASSPARVLAGTDTQYF.

The V gene is TRBV5-1, the J gene TRBJ2-1, with D possibly matching TRBD2 (6 bases). Trimming left V 0 bases short and J 8 bases short, with 15 bases between. Germline CDR1 and CDR2: SGHRS and YFSETQ. The CDR3 sequence is 15 residues long. The CDR3, as DNA: TGCGCCAGCAGCTTGGTGGCTAGCGTCACGGATGAGCAGTTCTTC. Amino acid sequence: CASSLVASVTDEQFF. Combining the CDR3 with reference TRBV5-1 and TRBJ2-1 gives the whole variable domain KAGVTQTPRYLIKTRGQQVTLSCSPISGHRSVSWYQQTPGQGLQFLFEYFSETQRNKGNFPGRFSGRQFSNSRSEMNVSTLELGDSALYLCASSLVASVTDEQFFGPGTRLTVL.

J is TRBJ2-1 and V is TRBV19; TRBD2 agrees at 11 bases. Losses at the gene ends were 3 bases for V and 4 bases for J; bases not matched to a gene: 8. The CDR3 loop spans 17 amino acids. The V gene's germline CDR1 is LNHDA and CDR2 SQIVND (reference sequence). This chain's CDR3 is CASSMNRLAGTYNEQFF. The CDR3 coding sequence is TGTGCCAGTAGTATGAACCGACTAGCGGGGACGTACAATGAGCAGTTCTTC.

The genes are TRBV5-1 and TRBJ2-1; 12 nucleotides agree with TRBD1. V dropped 0 bases and J dropped 3; count of bases not matched to a gene: 7. This CDR3 is built from 18 residues. Germline V gene data show CDR1 as SGHRS and CDR2 as YFSETQ. The CDR3 protein is CASSLAGTGGAGYNEQFF. CDR3 DNA sequence: TGCGCCAGCAGCTTGGCCGGGACAGGGGGCGCGGGCTACAATGAGCAGTTCTTC. Full variable domain (missing parts from reference TRBV5-1 and TRBJ2-1): KAGVTQTPRYLIKTRGQQVTLSCSPISGHRSVSWYQQTPGQGLQFLFEYFSETQRNKGNFPGRFSGRQFSNSRSEMNVSTLELGDSALYLCASSLAGTGGAGYNEQFFGPGTRLTVL.

This sequence joins TRBV5-8 and TRBJ1-4; TRBD1 matches at 9 bases. This CDR3 contains 17 residues. Germline loops: CDR1 SGHTS, CDR2 YDEGEE. The junction had 13 bases not matched to a gene; V was cut back by 3 bases and J by 7 bases. DNA for the CDR3: TGTGCCAGCAGCTCCCTGGGGACAGGGCGAGGTGGTGAAAAACTGTTTTTT. Its translation: CASSSLGTGRGGEKLFF.

The J gene is TRBJ2-7, the V gene TRBV5-6, with TRBD1 matching 12 bases. Germline loops: CDR1 SGHDT, CDR2 YYEEEE. This CDR3 has 15 amino acids. V was pared by 3 bases and J by 7 bases, with 8 bases of the junction left unmatched. This chain's CDR3 is CASSWLGQGAGEQYF. In nucleotides, the CDR3 is TGTGCCAGCAGCTGGTTGGGACAGGGGGCAGGGGAGCAGTACTTC.

This chain links TRBV6-1 with TRBJ1-6; 7 bases line up with TRBD1. V was pared by 4 bases and J by 10 bases, with 10 bases of the junction left unmatched. Germline V gene lookup returns CDR1 MNHNS and CDR2 SASEGT. This CDR3 comprises 15 residues. CDR3 region: CASSVRGQQGSPLHF. The CDR3 DNA follows: TGTGCCAGCAGTGTAAGGGGACAGCAGGGATCACCCCTCCACTTT.

J is TRBJ2-2 and V is TRBV29-1, with 7 bases fitting TRBD1. The CDR3 spans 14 residues. Trimming took 4 bases from V and 1 from J; bases not matched to a gene: 3. From germline, CDR1 is SQVTM and CDR2 ANQGSEA. The CDR3 DNA sequence: TGCAGCGTTGTTGGGACAGTGAACACCGGGGAGCTGTTTTTT. This translates into CSVVGTVNTGELFF.

This clone was picked up one time. The gene calls are TRBV30 and TRBJ2-1; D unresolved. Germline lookup yields CDR1 GTSNPN and CDR2 SVGIG (reference sequence). V shed 1 base and J shed 0 bases, with 10 bases lying between them. The CDR3 sequence is 15 residues long. Written as DNA, the CDR3 is TGTGCCTGGAGTGGTGCGGAAATCTCCTACAATGAGCAGTTCTTC. Amino acids: CAWSGAEISYNEQFF. Filled out from reference TRBV30 and TRBJ2-1, the complete variable domain reads SQTIHQWPATLVQPVGSPLSLECTVEGTSNPNLYWYRQAAGRGLQLLFYSVGIGQISSEVPQNLSASRPQDRQFILSSKKLLLSDSGFYLCAWSGAEISYNEQFFGPGTRLTVL.

This clone was detected once. J is TRBJ1-1 and V is TRBV4-3; D remains ambiguous. The CDR3 extends over 14 amino acids. From germline, CDR1 is LGHNA and CDR2 YSLEER. Trimming removed 5 bases from V and 8 bases from J, with 18 bases in between. CDR3 region: CASSSRKEGREAFF. DNA for the CDR3: TGCGCCAGCAGCTCTAGAAAAGAGGGCAGAGAAGCTTTCTTT.